The 18 T cell receptor beta chains presented below share a single source sample, sequenced in a study of T cells expressing NK-cell markers. TCRdb re-called the 5' RACE reads and gives one entry per CDR3 protein, without DNA. This sample's table reports over 350,000 distinct CDR3 sequences. Source material: blood T cells: a sorted CD56 or NKG2C T cell subset, CD4+ or CD8+ T cells, or bulk PBMC T cells (not recorded which). All receptors come from a woman aged 50 to 60 in good health.

The chain links TRBV3-1 to TRBJ2-2; TCRdb designates TRBD1, a call that cannot be tested without DNA. This CDR3 is built from 14 residues. Germline loops: CDR1 LGHDT, CDR2 YNNKEL (reference sequence). The CDR3 sequence is CASSQEGTVVELFF.

V gene TRBV12-5 combines with J gene TRBJ2-7; the D call from TCRdb, TRBD1, cannot be confirmed without DNA. This CDR3 is built from 15 residues. Germline CDR1 LGHNT, CDR2 FRNRAP. CDR3 residues: CASGVPGTRIREQYF.

The chain has TRBV12-3 or TRBV12-4 and TRBJ2-2; TCRdb selects TRBD2, and the lack of DNA leaves this call unchecked. This CDR3 is 17 amino acids long. This CDR3 reads CASSLALSGSNTGELFF.

The CDR3 region is CAISGDPRSGLAGVYNEQFF. J is TRBJ2-1 and V is TRBV10-3; no DNA is available, so the TRBD2 call from TCRdb remains unchecked. Germline V lookup: CDR1 ENHRY, CDR2 SYGVKD. CDR3 length equals 20 residues.

The chain combines TRBV10-2 with TRBJ2-7. CDR3 length: 11 residues. The germline CDR1 and CDR2 sequences are WSHSY and SAAADI. The CDR3 protein is CASRIWDEQYF.

The rearrangement links TRBV7-9 to TRBJ2-7. CDR3 length: 12 amino acids. Germline assignment: CDR1 SEHNR and CDR2 FQNEAQ (reference sequence). The CDR3 loop reads CAVRQNSYEQYF. Complete variable domain (other parts from reference TRBV7-9 and TRBJ2-7): DTGVSQNPRHKITKRGQNVTFRCDPISEHNRLYWYRQTLGQGPEFLTYFQNEAQLEKSRLLSDRFSAERPKGSFSTLEIQRTEQGDSAMYLCAVRQNSYEQYFGPGTRLTVT.

The rearrangement uses TRBV6-6 and TRBJ1-4. The CDR3 sequence is 13 residues long. Germline lookup yields CDR1 MNHNY and CDR2 SVGAGI (reference sequence). The CDR3 sequence is CASRMLANEKLFF.

V gene TRBV10-3 combines with J gene TRBJ2-5; TCRdb names TRBD2, which stays unverified in the absence of DNA. This CDR3 is 15 amino acids long. Germline V lookup: CDR1 ENHRY, CDR2 SYGVKD. CDR3 residues: CAISGLAGPQETQYF.

The chain uses TRBV9 and TRBJ2-2; TCRdb reports TRBD1, a call that lacks DNA to check it against. Germline assignment: CDR1 SGDLS and CDR2 YYNGEE. The CDR3 has 17 residues. The CDR3: CASSVTKTGSDTGELFF.

CDR3 region: CASSQLSGLAGGRGTQYF. The chain is built from TRBV14 and TRBJ2-5; lacking DNA, the TRBD2 call made by TCRdb goes unchecked. From germline, CDR1 is SGHDN and CDR2 FVKESK. The CDR3 sequence is 18 residues long.

This CDR3 is CASSLAPGPTYEQYF. The chain links TRBV7-9 to TRBJ2-7; the D gene TCRdb calls, TRBD1, cannot be checked with no DNA. This CDR3 region has 15 residues. Germline V gene lookup returns CDR1 SEHNR and CDR2 FQNEAQ (reference sequence).

This chain joins TRBV29-1 and TRBJ2-3; TCRdb lists TRBD1, though no DNA is available to test this call. CDR1 SQVTM and CDR2 ANQGSEA come from the germline V gene. The CDR3 consists of 13 residues. CDR3 amino acids: CSVCPRGEDTQYF.

V usage is TRBV7-6 and J usage is TRBJ2-7; checking the TCRdb D call of TRBD2 is not possible without DNA. In germline, CDR1 is SGHVS, CDR2 FNYEAQ. The CDR3 consists of 15 residues. CDR3 residues: CASSGTSGSSYEQYF.

The rearrangement joins TRBV4-1 to TRBJ1-4; TCRdb's D call, TRBD1, is unchecked because there is no DNA. The CDR3 runs 12 residues. Germline V gene data show CDR1 as MGHRA and CDR2 as YSYEKL. The CDR3: CASSQDGGKLFF.

This chain connects TRBV7-9 to TRBJ2-7; TCRdb selects TRBD1, and the lack of DNA leaves this call unchecked. This CDR3 is built from 14 residues. Germline loops: CDR1 SEHNR, CDR2 FQNEAQ (reference sequence). CDR3 sequence: CASSTTRDPLKQYF.

The V gene is TRBV2, the J gene TRBJ1-1; with no DNA, the TCRdb D assignment of TRBD1 cannot be verified. CDR1 is SNHLY, CDR2 FYNNEI, per germline. The CDR3 has 12 amino acids. This chain's CDR3 is CASSNGQVEAFF.

The chain employs TRBV20-1 and TRBJ2-1; TCRdb picks TRBD1, but there is no DNA to check that call. CDR1 is DFQATT, CDR2 SNEGSKA, per germline (reference sequence). The CDR3 contains 18 residues. This CDR3 reads CSAHEPGQGALAYNEQFF.

The rearrangement links TRBV12-3 or TRBV12-4 to TRBJ2-7; TCRdb outputs TRBD1, but without DNA this stays unchecked. This CDR3 contains 15 residues. The CDR3 loop is CASSWDGGRGDEQYF.